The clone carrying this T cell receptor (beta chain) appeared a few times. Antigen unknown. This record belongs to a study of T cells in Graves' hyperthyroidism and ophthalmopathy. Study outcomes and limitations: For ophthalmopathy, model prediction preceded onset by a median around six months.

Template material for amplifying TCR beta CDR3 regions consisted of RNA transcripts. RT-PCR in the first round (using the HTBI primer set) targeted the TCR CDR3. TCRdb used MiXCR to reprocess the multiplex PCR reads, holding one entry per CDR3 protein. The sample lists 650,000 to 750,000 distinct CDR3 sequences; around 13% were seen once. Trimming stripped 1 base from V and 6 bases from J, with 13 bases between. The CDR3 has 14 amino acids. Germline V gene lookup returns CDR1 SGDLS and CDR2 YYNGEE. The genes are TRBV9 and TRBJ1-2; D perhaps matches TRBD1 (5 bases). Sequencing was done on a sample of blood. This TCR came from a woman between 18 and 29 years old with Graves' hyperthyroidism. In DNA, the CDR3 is TGTGCCAGCAGCGTATCAGGGACGGGCGATGGCTACACCTTC. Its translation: CASSVSGTGDGYTF.